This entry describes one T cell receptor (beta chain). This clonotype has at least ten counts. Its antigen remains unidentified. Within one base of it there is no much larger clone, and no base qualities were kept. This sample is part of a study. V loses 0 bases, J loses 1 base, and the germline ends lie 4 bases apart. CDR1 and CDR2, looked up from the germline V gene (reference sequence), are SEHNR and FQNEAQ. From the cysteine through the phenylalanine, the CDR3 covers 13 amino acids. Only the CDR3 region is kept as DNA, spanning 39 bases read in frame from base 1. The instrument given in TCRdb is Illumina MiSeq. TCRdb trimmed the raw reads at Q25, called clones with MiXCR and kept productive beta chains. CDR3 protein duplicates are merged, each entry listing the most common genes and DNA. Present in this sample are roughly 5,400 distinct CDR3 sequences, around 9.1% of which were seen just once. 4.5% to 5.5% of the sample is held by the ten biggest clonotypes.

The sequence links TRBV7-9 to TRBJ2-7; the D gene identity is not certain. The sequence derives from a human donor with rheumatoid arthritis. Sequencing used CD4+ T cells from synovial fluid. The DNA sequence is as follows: TGTGCCAGCAGCTTAGCAGGGTCCTACGAGCAGTACTTC. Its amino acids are CASSLAGSYEQYF.